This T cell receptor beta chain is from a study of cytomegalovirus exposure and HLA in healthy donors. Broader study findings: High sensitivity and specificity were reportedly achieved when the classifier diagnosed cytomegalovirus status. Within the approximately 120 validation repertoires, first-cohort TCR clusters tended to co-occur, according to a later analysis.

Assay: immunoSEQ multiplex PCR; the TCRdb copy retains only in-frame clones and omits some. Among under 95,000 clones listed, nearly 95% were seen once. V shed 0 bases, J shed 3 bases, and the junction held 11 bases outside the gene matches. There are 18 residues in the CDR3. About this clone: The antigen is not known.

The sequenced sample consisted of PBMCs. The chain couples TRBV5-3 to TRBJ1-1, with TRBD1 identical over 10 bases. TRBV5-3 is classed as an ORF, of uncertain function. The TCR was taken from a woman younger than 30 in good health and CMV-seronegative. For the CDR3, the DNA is TGTGCCAGAAGCTTGGAGCGCCGACAGGGGGCGGGGGACACTGAAGCTTTCTTT. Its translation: CARSLERRQGAGDTEAFF.